The 25 T cell receptor beta chains given below trace back to one sample, sequenced in a study of cytomegalovirus exposure and HLA in healthy donors. PCR was performed using 60 Vbeta and 13 Jbeta primers. The repertoire was sequenced with immunoSEQ multiplex PCR; TCRdb's copy has only in-frame clones and lacks some. Counted here are approximately 75,000 clones, roughly 84% occurring once; the ten biggest clones make up 18%. Input material: PBMCs. The receptor source for this set is a man between 70 and 80 years old in good health and CMV-seropositive.

This sequence joins TRBV10-3 and TRBJ1-5; unclear D gene. This CDR3 has 13 residues. Trimming removed 0 bases from V and 5 bases from J, with 5 bases in between. Germline CDR1 and CDR2: ENHRY and SYGVKD. The CDR3, as DNA: TGTGCCATCAGTGAGTCATCGGATCAGCCCCAGCATTTT. It specifies CAISESSDQPQHF.

V usage is TRBV9 and J usage is TRBJ2-1, with a tentative D call TRBD2 (7 bases). V dropped 0 bases and J dropped 6 bases, with 16 bases sitting between them. Germline-derived CDR1 and CDR2 are SGDLS and YYNGEE. The CDR3 spans 16 residues. The CDR3 sequence is CASSVAGGPPGNEQFF. CDR3 DNA: TGTGCCAGCAGCGTAGCGGGGGGCCCCCCCGGCAATGAGCAGTTCTTC.

The gene calls are TRBV5-1 and TRBJ2-7; D not certain. The CDR3 has 12 amino acids. Trimming left V 2 bases short and J 2 bases short, with 5 bases between. In germline, CDR1 is SGHRS, CDR2 YFSETQ. This CDR3 reads CASSFGAYEQYF. The CDR3 region has the DNA TGCGCCAGCAGCTTCGGAGCCTACGAGCAGTACTTC.

CDR3 coding DNA: TGCAGCGTCGAGGTACAGGCGAACACTGAAGCTTTCTTT. This codes for CSVEVQANTEAFF. The gene calls are TRBV29-1 and TRBJ1-1; a possible D gene is TRBD1 (5 bases). V was shortened by 6 bases and J by 1 base, with 12 bases between the two germline ends. The CDR3 contains 13 residues. The V gene's germline CDR1 is SQVTM and CDR2 ANQGSEA.

The CDR3 bases are TGTGCCAGCAGTGAGCGGGAGGCATCCTACAATGAGCAGTTCTTC. It translates to CASSEREASYNEQFF. The chain links TRBV6-4 to TRBJ2-1; 8 bases are a match to TRBD2. Germline CDR1 reads MRHNA; CDR2 reads SNTAGT. The CDR3 is 15 residues long. V was pared by 3 bases and J by 1 base, with 2 bases of the junction left unmatched.

The CDR3 sequence: CASSMSTDTQYF. The CDR3 nucleotides are TGTGCCAGTAGTATGTCAACAGATACGCAGTATTTT. The genes are TRBV19 and TRBJ2-3; no firm D call. Per germline, CDR1 LNHDA and CDR2 SQIVND (reference sequence). The CDR3 consists of 12 residues. V lost 3 bases to trimming and J lost 3 bases, with 4 bases between them.

Only a few counts were recorded for this clone. The chain links TRBV5-1 to TRBJ2-7; TRBD1 agrees at 7 bases. CDR1 SGHRS and CDR2 YFSETQ come from the germline V gene. The CDR3 extends over 15 amino acids. J was trimmed by 3 bases and V by 4 bases; bases with no gene match: 10. CDR3 protein: CASSASGTEIYEQYF. As DNA, the CDR3 is TGCGCCAGCAGCGCTTCCGGGACAGAGATCTACGAGCAGTACTTC.

J is TRBJ1-5 and V is TRBV12-2; the table's TRBD1 call for D was not verified on the DNA. TRBV12-2 is classified as a pseudogene. CDR3 length equals 19 residues. CDR3 protein: CASRRQSSTGLYSNQPQHF. Written as DNA, the CDR3 is TGTGCAAGTCGCCGCCAATCCTCGACAGGCCTTTATAGCAATCAGCCCCAGCATTTT.

The chain is built from TRBV10-3 and TRBJ2-5; 7 bases fit TRBD2. J was trimmed by 1 base and V by 4 bases; bases with no gene match: 3. CDR1 is ENHRY, CDR2 SYGVKD, per germline. The CDR3 runs to 14 residues. CDR3 residues: CAISGRESQETQYF. CDR3 nucleotide sequence: TGTGCCATCAGTGGGCGGGAGTCCCAAGAGACCCAGTACTTC.

V is TRBV10-1 and J is TRBJ1-2, with 8 bases fitting TRBD1. Germline CDR1 and CDR2: WNHNN and SYGVQD (reference sequence). The CDR3 covers 13 residues. Germline trimming cut 6 bases from V and 5 bases from J; bases unmatched to any gene: 5. In nucleotides, the CDR3 is TGCGCCAGCAGCCCGGGACAGGAGTATGGCTACACCTTC. Translating it yields CASSPGQEYGYTF.

The V call is TRBV5-4, the J call TRBJ2-7, with D perhaps matching TRBD1 (6 bases). Germline CDR1 is SGHNT and CDR2 is YYREEE (reference sequence). The ends were cut back, 4 bases at V and 6 bases at J, with 17 bases in the middle. This CDR3 comprises 14 residues. The CDR3 is CASSPRDKRGEQYF. For the CDR3, the DNA is TGTGCCAGCAGCCCTCGGGACAAAAGGGGCGAGCAGTACTTC.

This clone occurred a few times. This chain connects TRBV6-6 to TRBJ1-1; 11 bases line up with TRBD1. The CDR3 has 13 residues. The V segment lost 5 bases and the J segment 6 bases; nucleotides outside the gene matches: 2. The V gene's germline CDR1 is MNHNY and CDR2 SVGAGI (reference sequence). CDR3 loop: CASSRDRGSEAFF. CDR3 in DNA: TGTGCCAGCAGTAGGGACAGGGGGTCTGAAGCTTTCTTT.

CDR3 sequence: CASSIDAGVTYEQYF. The CDR3, as DNA: TGTGCCAGTAGTATAGATGCGGGGGTTACCTACGAGCAGTACTTC. This rearrangement joins TRBV19 to TRBJ2-7; TRBD2 aligns across 7 bases. Germline CDR1 LNHDA, CDR2 SQIVND (reference sequence). Trimming at V came to 0 bases and at J to 2 bases, leaving 4 bases not matched to a gene. The CDR3 is made up of 15 amino acids.

The chain links TRBV7-8 to TRBJ1-2; unclear D gene. Per germline, CDR1 SGHVS and CDR2 FQNEAQ. Trimming pared 5 bases from V and 0 bases from J, leaving 13 bases between. This CDR3 has 15 residues. CDR3 in amino acids: CASSPSSVTNYGYTF. Written as DNA, the CDR3 is TGTGCCAGCAGCCCATCCTCGGTAACTAACTATGGCTACACCTTC.

The gene calls are TRBV5-1 and TRBJ2-7, with D tentatively TRBD2 (5 bases). Germline V gene data show CDR1 as SGHRS and CDR2 as YFSETQ. The germline V and J ends were trimmed by 4 bases and 1 base, with 12 bases remaining between them. The CDR3 contains 14 residues. CDR3: CASSPWTASYEQYF. Written as DNA, the CDR3 is TGCGCCAGCAGCCCCTGGACTGCTTCCTACGAGCAGTACTTC. Supplemented by reference TRBV5-1 and TRBJ2-7, the full variable domain reads KAGVTQTPRYLIKTRGQQVTLSCSPISGHRSVSWYQQTPGQGLQFLFEYFSETQRNKGNFPGRFSGRQFSNSRSEMNVSTLELGDSALYLCASSPWTASYEQYFGPGTRLTVT.

The chain employs TRBV18 and TRBJ2-1; 12 nucleotides match TRBD1. Germline lookup yields CDR1 KGHSH and CDR2 LQKENI. CDR3 length: 15 residues. With 6 bases clipped from V and 7 bases from J, the junction kept 7 bases outside the gene matches. CDR3 loop: CASSRGQGAQNEQFF. CDR3 DNA: TGTGCCAGCTCCAGGGGACAGGGGGCGCAGAATGAGCAGTTCTTC.

The J gene is TRBJ1-4, the V gene TRBV6-5; D is ambiguous. Germline loops: CDR1 MNHEY, CDR2 SVGAGI. The CDR3 runs 15 residues. V lost 2 bases, J lost 8 bases, and 15 bases lay in between. The CDR3 sequence: CASSYGRPLGEKLFF. The CDR3 DNA follows: TGTGCCAGCAGTTACGGTCGACCTTTGGGCGAAAAACTGTTTTTT.

The CDR3 reads CAWSRGLAAYTDTQYF. CDR3 DNA: TGTGCCTGGAGCAGGGGACTAGCGGCGTACACAGATACGCAGTATTTT. This sequence joins TRBV30 and TRBJ2-3; TRBD2 matches 11 bases. The CDR3 length is 16 residues. Trimming cost V 3 bases and J 2 bases; bases outside gene matches: 7. Per the germline V gene, CDR1 is GTSNPN and CDR2 is SVGIG (reference sequence).

This sequence joins TRBV5-1 and TRBJ1-2, with D tentatively TRBD1 (6 bases). The germline V gene encodes CDR1 SGHRS and CDR2 YFSETQ. The germline V and J ends were trimmed by 4 bases and 3 bases, with 13 bases remaining between them. This CDR3 is 14 amino acids long. This CDR3 reads CASSPLQGHYGYTF. In DNA form, the CDR3 reads TGCGCCAGCAGCCCGCTTCAGGGGCACTATGGCTACACCTTC.

The chain uses TRBV6-1 and TRBJ2-3; no clear D. Germline V CDR1 and CDR2: MNHNS, SASEGT. The CDR3 is made up of 12 amino acids. V was shortened by 9 bases and J by 1 base, with 8 bases between the two germline ends. The CDR3 bases are TGTGCCAGTCTCGGTGGCACAGATACGCAGTATTTT. The encoded protein is CASLGGTDTQYF.

V is TRBV6-5 and J is TRBJ2-7, with a tentative D call TRBD2 (6 bases). CDR1 and CDR2 from the germline V gene are MNHEY and SVGAGI. V was trimmed by 7 bases and J by 4 bases, leaving 17 bases between them. The CDR3 covers 14 residues. CDR3 in amino acids: CASKGGGSSYEQYF. The CDR3 DNA reads TGTGCCAGCAAGGGTGGAGGGTCGTCGTACGAGCAGTACTTC.

Details on this clone: The germline gene is not matched at one end of the junction; a read error may be the cause. The chain couples TRBV11-2 to TRBJ2-5, with TRBD2 matching 10 bases. Germline V gene sequence: CDR1 SGHAT, CDR2 FQNNGV. The CDR3 has 15 amino acids. The CDR3, as DNA: TGTGCCAGCAGCACGCGGACTAGCGGAGAAGAGGCCCAGTACTTC. Protein sequence: CASSTRTSGEEAQYF.

This chain links TRBV9 with TRBJ1-6; 7 nucleotides agree with TRBD1. This CDR3 has 15 amino acids. Germline V lookup: CDR1 SGDLS, CDR2 YYNGEE. With 0 bases clipped from V and 6 bases from J, the junction kept 3 bases outside the gene matches. As DNA, the CDR3 is TGTGCCAGCAGCGTAGCGGGACAGATTAATTCACCCCTCCACTTT. Protein sequence: CASSVAGQINSPLHF.

The chain employs TRBV30 and TRBJ2-5; 7 bases match TRBD2. This CDR3 is 13 amino acids long. Trimming cost V 6 bases and J 4 bases; bases outside gene matches: 8. The germline V gene has CDR1 GTSNPN and CDR2 SVGIG (reference sequence). CDR3 nucleotide sequence: TGTGCCTGCGAGACGGGAGGAGGAGAGACCCAGTACTTC. Translating it yields CACETGGGETQYF.

The chain couples TRBV5-4 to TRBJ2-7, with TRBD1 identical over 7 bases. The CDR3 is 14 residues long. Germline CDR1 is SGHNT and CDR2 is YYREEE (reference sequence). Unmatched junction bases numbered 8, after V lost 4 bases and J lost 4 bases. The CDR3 protein is CASSEQGSGYEQYF. The DNA of the CDR3 is TGTGCCAGCAGCGAACAGGGGTCCGGTTACGAGCAGTACTTC.